The 9 T cell receptor beta chains presented below share a single source sample, sequenced in a study of cytomegalovirus exposure and HLA in healthy donors. PCR used 60 Vbeta primers and 13 Jbeta primers. Sequencing used immunoSEQ multiplex PCR; TCRdb keeps in-frame clones, though not all of them. The table lists roughly 150,000 clones, around 83% of them singletons. Sample: PBMCs. The source is a young woman in good health and CMV-seronegative.

The genes are TRBV18 and TRBJ2-7, with TRBD1 matching 10 bases. V dropped 6 bases and J dropped 5; count of bases not matched to a gene: 7. This CDR3 comprises 14 residues. Germline CDR1 KGHSH, CDR2 LQKENI. The CDR3 nucleotides are TGTGCCAGCTCCCCGGGACAGGGGAATCACGAGCAGTACTTC. This sequence encodes CASSPGQGNHEQYF.

The rearrangement joins TRBV5-1 to TRBJ2-3; tentative D call: TRBD2 (6 bases). Trimming shortened V by 1 base and J by 1 base, and 13 bases separated the two germline ends. The germline V gene encodes CDR1 SGHRS and CDR2 YFSETQ. This CDR3 is built from 16 residues. The CDR3 protein is CASSLPTRGGTDTQYF. The CDR3 region has the DNA TGCGCCAGCAGCTTGCCCACGCGCGGGGGCACAGATACGCAGTATTTT.

This clone appeared a single time. J is TRBJ1-5 and V is TRBV30, with D perhaps TRBD1 (6 bases). This CDR3 comprises 13 residues. Looked up from germline, CDR1 is GTSNPN and CDR2 is SVGIG (reference sequence). V lost 4 bases, J lost 6 bases, and 13 bases lay in between. CDR3 in amino acids: CAWTTGLSQPQHF. CDR3 bases: TGTGCCTGGACCACAGGGCTCAGTCAGCCCCAGCATTTT.

This chain links TRBV4-1 with TRBJ2-7, with D uncertain. CDR1 is MGHRA and CDR2 is YSYEKL in the germline V gene. There are 16 residues in the CDR3. Trimming removed 0 bases at V and 0 bases at J, with 12 bases between. The CDR3 spells CASSQEGQLVSYEQYF. The DNA for the CDR3 is TGCGCCAGCAGCCAAGAGGGCCAGCTCGTCTCCTACGAGCAGTACTTC.

This clone was seen only a few times. The CDR3 here is CASSQTAGGSYEQYF. DNA of the CDR3: TGTGCCAGCAGCCAAACAGCGGGAGGCTCCTACGAGCAGTACTTC. This sequence joins TRBV5-4 and TRBJ2-7; TRBD2 agrees at 9 bases. V lost 4 bases and J lost 0; bases outside the gene matches: 5. The CDR3 is made up of 15 amino acids. Per the germline V gene, CDR1 is SGHNT and CDR2 is YYREEE (reference sequence).

This clone was detected once. The rearrangement joins TRBV6-6 to TRBJ2-7, with 8 bases fitting TRBD1. CDR1 and CDR2 (germline): MNHNY, SVGAGI (reference sequence). The V gene end was trimmed by 10 bases and the J gene end by 6 bases; junction bases not matched to a gene: 5. This CDR3 region has 11 residues. The CDR3 coding sequence is TGTGCCACCGGGACAGGTTGCGAGCAGTACTTC. Translating gives CATGTGCEQYF.

The chain couples TRBV20-1 to TRBJ1-2; D remains unclear. Germline V gives CDR1 DFQATT, CDR2 SNEGSKA (reference sequence). Trimming shortened V by 5 bases and J by 8 bases, and 12 bases separated the two germline ends. The CDR3 is made up of 11 amino acids. CDR3: CSAVAGLGYTF. CDR3 DNA: TGCAGTGCTGTAGCGGGGTTGGGCTACACCTTC.

Turning to this clone: This sample also contains other DNA sequences that code for the same CDR3. The chain combines TRBV2 with TRBJ2-2; 9 positions match TRBD1. J gave up 2 bases and V 6 bases, and 4 bases lay outside the gene matches. Germline loops: CDR1 SNHLY, CDR2 FYNNEI. CDR3 length: 15 amino acids. The CDR3 protein is CASRRDRANTGELFF. DNA of the CDR3: TGTGCCAGCAGGAGGGACAGGGCTAACACCGGGGAGCTGTTTTTT.

The J gene is TRBJ1-6, the V gene TRBV28; tentatively, D is TRBD1 (6 bases). Trimming shortened V by 4 bases and J by 7 bases, and 11 bases separated the two germline ends. This CDR3 spans 14 amino acids. The germline CDR1 and CDR2 sequences are MDHEN and SYDVKM. CDR3 sequence: CASSYGQKNSPLHF. The CDR3 DNA sequence: TGTGCCAGCAGTTACGGACAGAAAAATTCACCCCTCCACTTT. Filled out from reference TRBV28 and TRBJ1-6, the complete variable domain reads DVKVTQSSRYLVKRTGEKVFLECVQDMDHENMFWYRQDPGLGLRLIYFSYDVKMKEKGDIPEGYSVSREKKERFSLILESASTNQTSMYLCASSYGQKNSPLHFGNGTRLTVT.